The TCR beta chain described here comes from a study of cytomegalovirus exposure and HLA in healthy donors. General study findings and limits: Most of the TCR beta V segments (in an earlier analysis) were productive either about 87% or about 30% of the time.

The CDR3 runs 16 residues. The V and J ends lost 4 bases and 6 bases, in that order; junction bases with no gene match: 8. Germline loops: CDR1 MDHEN, CDR2 SYDVKM. The PCR used 60 Vbeta and 13 Jbeta primers. TCRdb's table, derived via immunoSEQ multiplex PCR, lists solely in-frame clones and lacks some. Of about 110,000 clones listed, approximately 70% are singletons. This clone was counted between two and nine times. Its antigen is not identified. The source material was PBMCs. The genes are TRBV28 and TRBJ2-1; 11 nucleotides align to TRBD1. This clonotype originated in a man aged 40-50 years in good health and CMV-seropositive. Here the CDR3 reads CASSSLDRGPLNEQFF. As DNA, the CDR3 is TGTGCCAGCAGTTCACTGGACAGGGGGCCCCTCAATGAGCAGTTCTTC.